These 24 T cell receptor beta chains came from one sample sequenced in a study of cytomegalovirus exposure and HLA in healthy donors. TCRdb keeps only in-frame clones here, not all; method: immunoSEQ multiplex PCR. The sample lists about 140,000 clones, about 80% seen once, with about 32% in the top ten. Sequenced sample: PBMCs. Receptors were obtained from a man in his thirties or forties in good health and CMV-seropositive.

The rearrangement uses TRBV5-1 and TRBJ2-2, with 12 positions matching TRBD2. CDR3 length equals 19 residues. J gave up 2 bases and V 1 base, and 9 bases lay outside the gene matches. Germline lookup yields CDR1 SGHRS and CDR2 YFSETQ. CDR3 amino acids: CASSLSETSGSRNTGELFF. CDR3 nucleotide sequence: TGCGCCAGCAGCTTGTCCGAGACTAGCGGGAGTAGAAACACCGGGGAGCTGTTTTTT.

V usage is TRBV7-7 and J usage is TRBJ2-2; D call uncertain. V gave up 5 bases and J gave up 0 bases, with 10 bases separating them. Looked up from germline, CDR1 is SSHAT and CDR2 is FNYEAQ (reference sequence). This CDR3 comprises 15 residues. Here the CDR3 DNA reads TGTGCCAGCAGCCTGGCCCTTTCGAACACCGGGGAGCTGTTTTTT. Amino acids: CASSLALSNTGELFF.

V and J are TRBV7-9 and TRBJ2-6; 8 nucleotides line up with TRBD1. Trimming at V came to 5 bases and at J to 0 bases, leaving 6 bases not matched to a gene. Germline values: CDR1 SEHNR, CDR2 FQNEAQ (reference sequence). The CDR3 loop spans 17 amino acids. This chain's CDR3 is CASSGTGKSSGANVLTF. For the CDR3, the DNA is TGTGCCAGCAGCGGGACAGGTAAGAGCTCTGGGGCCAACGTCCTGACTTTC.

V is TRBV18 and J is TRBJ2-3; D might be TRBD2 (5 bases). The CDR3 runs to 14 residues. V lost 1 base to trimming and J lost 4 bases, with 9 bases between them. Germline V lookup: CDR1 KGHSH, CDR2 LQKENI. The CDR3 spells CASSPQRGADTQYF. The CDR3 DNA reads as TGTGCCAGCTCACCACAACGGGGAGCAGATACGCAGTATTTT.

This clone occurred a few times. J is TRBJ2-5 and V is TRBV2; 8 bases match TRBD2. The J segment lost 5 bases and the V segment lost 6 bases, leaving 8 bases of the junction unmatched. The CDR3 consists of 14 residues. Germline CDR1 SNHLY, CDR2 FYNNEI. The DNA of the CDR3 is TGTGCCAGCAGGGCCCACGGGGGGGCGGAGACCCAGTACTTC. Protein: CASRAHGGAETQYF.

The chain couples TRBV7-9 to TRBJ1-4, with no clear D. The CDR3 totals 15 residues. Deletions cut 1 base from V and 4 bases from J, with 10 bases between. CDR1 and CDR2 from the germline V gene are SEHNR and FQNEAQ (reference sequence). CDR3 residues: CASSLESGFNEKLFF. Here the CDR3 DNA reads TGTGCCAGCAGCTTAGAGTCCGGGTTTAATGAAAAACTGTTTTTT.

The gene calls are TRBV7-2 and TRBJ2-7; 10 bases are a match to TRBD1. The CDR3 runs 17 residues. Germline V gives CDR1 SGHTA, CDR2 FQGNSA. V shed 3 bases, J shed 4 bases, and the junction held 12 bases outside the gene matches. CDR3 DNA sequence: TGTGCCAGCAGCTTCCAGCAGGGACAGGGGATAAGTTACGAGCAGTACTTC. It translates to CASSFQQGQGISYEQYF. The entire variable domain, with the rest obtained from reference TRBV7-2 and TRBJ2-7, is as follows: GAGVSQSPSNKVTEKGKDVELRCDPISGHTALYWYRQSLGQGLEFLIYFQGNSAPDKSGLPSDRFSAERTGGSVSTLTIQRTQQEDSAVYLCASSFQQGQGISYEQYFGPGTRLTVT.

The V gene is TRBV19, the J gene TRBJ1-5; TRBD1 matches at 10 bases. With 4 bases clipped from V and 7 bases from J, the junction kept 4 bases outside the gene matches. This CDR3 is 14 amino acids long. The germline CDR1 and CDR2 sequences are LNHDA and SQIVND (reference sequence). CDR3 nucleotide sequence: TGTGCCAGTAGTAGGGACAGGGGAGGCCAGCCCCAGCATTTT. It codes for CASSRDRGGQPQHF.

This clone occurred once. This chain connects TRBV29-1 to TRBJ2-5; 8 nucleotides line up with TRBD2. The germline V gene encodes CDR1 SQVTM and CDR2 ANQGSEA. The CDR3 has 14 residues. The V and J ends lost 8 bases and 5 bases, in that order; junction bases with no gene match: 13. The CDR3, as DNA: TGCAGCTGTGCCGGGCGGGGGGCGATCGAGACCCAGTACTTC. Translating it yields CSCAGRGAIETQYF.

In nucleotides, the CDR3 is TGTGCCAGCAGATCAGGGGTTCAGGAGACCCAGTACTTC. It is translated as CASRSGVQETQYF. V gene TRBV7-9 combines with J gene TRBJ2-5; D might be TRBD1 (6 bases). The CDR3 sequence is 13 residues long. Germline V gene data show CDR1 as SEHNR and CDR2 as FQNEAQ (reference sequence). Trimming pared 6 bases from V and 5 bases from J, leaving 13 bases between.

The chain is built from TRBV29-1 and TRBJ1-1, with D tentatively TRBD1 (6 bases). The CDR3 loop spans 13 amino acids. Germline V lookup: CDR1 SQVTM, CDR2 ANQGSEA. Trimming left V 3 bases short and J 4 bases short, with 12 bases between. The CDR3 loop is CSVETTRGTEAFF. The CDR3, as DNA: TGCAGCGTTGAGACAACCAGGGGCACTGAAGCTTTCTTT. Based on the CDR3 plus reference TRBV29-1 and TRBJ1-1, the full variable domain is SAVISQKPSRDICQRGTSLTIQCQVDSQVTMMFWYRQQPGQSLTLIATANQGSEATYESGFVIDKFPISRPNLTFSTLTVSNMSPEDSSIYLCSVETTRGTEAFFGQGTRLTVV.

The chain has TRBV5-4 and TRBJ2-2, with TRBD2 identical over 10 bases. Germline V gives CDR1 SGHNT, CDR2 YYREEE (reference sequence). The CDR3 spans 15 residues. J lost 1 base, V lost 3 bases, and 0 bases had no gene match. The CDR3 region is CASSSSGRNTGELFF. The CDR3 DNA is TGTGCCAGCAGCTCTAGCGGGAGGAACACCGGGGAGCTGTTTTTT.

This rearrangement joins TRBV5-8 to TRBJ2-2; no reliable D call. Trimming left V 4 bases short and J 1 base short, with 11 bases between. The V gene's germline CDR1 is SGHTS and CDR2 YDEGEE. The length of the CDR3 is 15 residues. The CDR3 DNA reads TGTGCCAGCAGCCGTGGAGTCAAGAACACCGGGGAGCTGTTTTTT. Its translation: CASSRGVKNTGELFF.

The CDR3 nucleotides read TGTGCCAGCAGCTTGGCCGGACAGGGGTATTCCGAGCAGTACTTC. Translated: CASSLAGQGYSEQYF. The chain is built from TRBV5-5 and TRBJ2-7, with 9 bases that match TRBD1. Germline loops: CDR1 SGHKS, CDR2 YYEKEE (reference sequence). This CDR3 contains 15 residues. Unmatched junction bases numbered 7, after V lost 0 bases and J lost 6 bases.

The gene calls are TRBV19 and TRBJ1-2, with TRBD1 as a possible D gene (5 bases). The V gene's germline CDR1 is LNHDA and CDR2 SQIVND (reference sequence). CDR3 size: 14 residues. The germline V and J ends were trimmed by 7 bases and 4 bases, with 16 bases remaining between them. The DNA of the CDR3 is TGTGCCAGTATAGGAGGGGCGCAGGCCTATGGCTACACCTTC. Amino acids: CASIGGAQAYGYTF.

The chain links TRBV7-3 to TRBJ1-1, with a weak D call TRBD1 (5 bases). Germline assignment: CDR1 SGHTA and CDR2 FQGTGA. The length of the CDR3 is 13 residues. The V and J ends lost 2 bases and 4 bases respectively, with 8 bases between them. The CDR3 coding sequence is TGTGCCAGCAGCTTATCAGGGATCACTGAAGCTTTCTTT. Translating gives CASSLSGITEAFF.

The CDR3 sequence is CASTRDTTSGNTIYF. CDR3 coding DNA: TGTGCCAGCACACGGGACACCACCTCTGGAAACACCATATATTTT. This rearrangement joins TRBV25-1 to TRBJ1-3; D might be TRBD1 (6 bases). The V end lost 7 bases, the J end lost 0 bases, and 13 bases lay between the germline ends. The CDR3 loop spans 15 amino acids. Germline V lookup: CDR1 MGHDK, CDR2 SYGVNS. Looking up the rest from reference TRBV25-1 and TRBJ1-3 gives the full variable domain: EADIYQTPRYLVIGTGKKITLECSQTMGHDKMYWYQQDPGMELHLIHYSYGVNSTEKGDLSSESTVSRIRTEHFPLTLESARPSHTSQYLCASTRDTTSGNTIYFGEGSWLTVV.

The gene calls are TRBV7-2 and TRBJ2-5; 8 bases are a match to TRBD2. The CDR3 consists of 15 residues. Losses at the gene ends were 7 bases for V and 5 bases for J; bases not matched to a gene: 12. The germline CDR1 and CDR2 sequences are SGHTA and FQGNSA. This CDR3 is CASTPGGLRRETQYF. The CDR3 DNA reads as TGTGCCAGCACCCCGGGAGGGCTCCGGCGGGAGACCCAGTACTTC.

This chain joins TRBV4-1 and TRBJ1-5, with D unresolved. Trimming pared 2 bases from V and 0 bases from J, leaving 2 bases between. CDR3 length: 13 amino acids. The germline V gene encodes CDR1 MGHRA and CDR2 YSYEKL. The CDR3 sequence: CASSQHSNQPQHF. In nucleotides, the CDR3 is TGCGCCAGCAGCCAACATAGCAATCAGCCCCAGCATTTT.

The chain links TRBV27 to TRBJ1-1, with a possible D match to TRBD1 (5 bases). The CDR3 contains 16 residues. V dropped 2 bases and J dropped 7 bases, with 20 bases sitting between them. The V gene's germline CDR1 is MNHEY and CDR2 SMNVEV (reference sequence). As DNA, the CDR3 is TGTGCCAGCAGTTTAGGTCGCCCGGGGGGAGGTGTTGAAGCTTTCTTT. Residues: CASSLGRPGGGVEAFF.

This clone was seen just once. This chain joins TRBV11-2 and TRBJ2-5, with D perhaps TRBD2 (6 bases). The V end lost 1 base, the J end lost 5 bases, and 14 bases lay between the germline ends. The CDR3 sequence is 15 residues long. Germline values: CDR1 SGHAT, CDR2 FQNNGV. This CDR3 is CASSLVGLGGETQYF. The CDR3 DNA reads as TGTGCCAGCAGCTTAGTGGGCCTTGGAGGGGAGACCCAGTACTTC. Filled out from reference TRBV11-2 and TRBJ2-5, the complete variable domain reads EAGVAQSPRYKIIEKRQSVAFWCNPISGHATLYWYQQILGQGPKLLIQFQNNGVVDDSQLPKDRFSAERLKGVDSTLKIQPAKLEDSAVYLCASSLVGLGGETQYFGPGTRLLVL.

V gene TRBV15 combines with J gene TRBJ2-1; tentatively, D is TRBD2 (5 bases). The CDR3 sequence is 16 residues long. V lost 5 bases to trimming and J lost 4 bases, with 18 bases between them. The germline gives CDR1 LNHNV, CDR2 YYDKDF (reference sequence). The CDR3 nucleotides are TGTGCCACCAGCCCACATAAAGCGGAAACTTACAATGAGCAGTTCTTC. As protein: CATSPHKAETYNEQFF.

V usage is TRBV9 and J usage is TRBJ2-1; TRBD2 matches 15 bases. The length of the CDR3 is 20 residues. Germline CDR1 is SGDLS and CDR2 is YYNGEE. The V segment lost 4 bases and the J segment 0 bases; nucleotides outside the gene matches: 11. CDR3 residues: CASSPTVGTSGRSSYNEQFF. The CDR3 DNA reads TGTGCCAGCAGCCCTACCGTCGGGACTAGCGGGAGGAGCTCCTACAATGAGCAGTTCTTC.

The chain has TRBV9 and TRBJ2-3; D unresolved. Germline V gives CDR1 SGDLS, CDR2 YYNGEE. V was clipped by 4 bases and J by 3 bases, with 12 bases between them. The CDR3 extends over 14 amino acids. The chain's CDR3 is CASSLGHQTDTQYF. CDR3 bases: TGTGCCAGCAGCCTTGGCCACCAGACAGATACGCAGTATTTT. Based on the CDR3 plus reference TRBV9 and TRBJ2-3, the full variable domain is DSGVTQTPKHLITATGQRVTLRCSPRSGDLSVYWYQQSLDQGLQFLIQYYNGEERAKGNILERFSAQQFPDLHSELNLSSLELGDSALYFCASSLGHQTDTQYFGPGTRLTVL.